Each of the 20 T cell receptor beta chains below was sequenced from the same sample in a study of low-dose radiotherapy and immunotherapy resistance in tumors. Documented time point: after trial treatment. The treatment here: LDRT plus nivolumab, ipilimumab, low-dose cyclophosphamide and aspirin (RACIN trial). Gene-specific TRAV and TRBV primers were used for first-strand cDNA, covering alpha and beta chains. TCRs underwent 20 PCR cycles of amplification with a constant-region primer and V-primer adapter. Via MiXCR, TCRdb re-called the reads, giving one row per CDR3 protein. The data contain some 100,000 distinct CDR3 sequences, 20% of them singletons. This material consisted of PBMCs, taken after low-dose radiotherapy plus immunotherapy. The receptors stem from a male donor with prostate cancer.

Points on this clonotype: The DNA is omitted, as the CDR3 cannot be located on it reliably, and the CDR3 follows TCRdb's listing. The chain is built from TRBV5-3 and TRBJ1-4. TRBV5-3 is filed as an ORF, its function uncertain. The length of the CDR3 is 19 amino acids, counting both ends. The CDR3 reads CASSLDRTGDPQLMKNCFF.

This clonotype was recorded a few times. The chain is built from TRBV9 and TRBJ2-1; D not resolved. CDR1 SGDLS and CDR2 YYNGEE come from the germline V gene. There are 15 residues in the CDR3. Trimming stripped 2 bases from V and 8 bases from J, with 17 bases between. CDR3 bases: TGTGCCAGCAGCGTGACACCGCTCAGCCAAGATGAGCAGTTCTTC. This sequence encodes CASSVTPLSQDEQFF.

This clonotype was counted many times. The V and J genes are TRBV19 and TRBJ2-7, with TRBD2 matching over 9 bases. Germline V lookup: CDR1 LNHDA, CDR2 SQIVND (reference sequence). V was pared by 3 bases and J by 7 bases, with 13 bases of the junction left unmatched. CDR3 size: 16 residues. CDR3 in DNA: TGTGCCAGTAGTATCCACCGCGGGGGGGCCTCAGGGGAGCAGTACTTC. Translated, it gives CASSIHRGGASGEQYF.

This clonotype was observed many times. This chain joins TRBV9 and TRBJ2-2; 7 bases agree with TRBD2. The CDR3 loop spans 16 amino acids. The germline gives CDR1 SGDLS, CDR2 YYNGEE. Unmatched junction bases numbered 5, after V lost 3 bases and J lost 0 bases. DNA for the CDR3: TGTGCCAGCAGCGGATCTGGACTAGCGAACACCGGGGAGCTGTTTTTT. Residues: CASSGSGLANTGELFF.

Many counts were recorded for this clonotype. This chain uses TRBV5-4 with TRBJ1-3, with D possibly being TRBD1 (5 bases). Trimming removed 2 bases at V and 0 bases at J, with 6 bases between. This CDR3 is 14 amino acids long. Germline V lookup: CDR1 SGHNT, CDR2 YYREEE (reference sequence). In DNA, the CDR3 is TGTGCCAGCAGCTTTGGGGGCTCTGGAAACACCATATATTTT. Protein: CASSFGGSGNTIYF.

This clonotype qualifies as medium-sized (0.01 to 0.1%). The V gene is TRBV5-1, the J gene TRBJ2-1; 12 nucleotides align to TRBD2. The germline gives CDR1 SGHRS, CDR2 YFSETQ. The V segment lost 2 bases and the J segment 7 bases; nucleotides outside the gene matches: 4. The CDR3 contains 15 residues. CDR3 sequence reads: CASSLLAGGENEQFF. CDR3 nucleotide sequence: TGCGCCAGCAGCTTACTAGCGGGGGGAGAGAATGAGCAGTTCTTC.

As to this clonotype: This is likely an artifact of a read error, given a far larger clone one base away. The chain recombines TRBV7-8 with TRBJ1-1; D ambiguous. Trimming removed 4 bases at V and 2 bases at J, with 11 bases between. CDR1 and CDR2 (germline): SGHVS, FQNEAQ. This CDR3 comprises 14 residues. DNA of the CDR3: TGTGCCAGCAGCTCGGACGGATCTAACACTGAAGCTTTCTTT. Amino acids: CASSSDGSNTEAFF. Complete variable domain (other parts from reference TRBV7-8 and TRBJ1-1): GAGVSQSPRYKVAKRGQDVALRCDPISGHVSLFWYQQALGQGPEFLTYFQNEAQLDKSGLPSDRFFAERPEGSVSTLKIQRTQQEDSAVYLCASSSDGSNTEAFFGQGTRLTVV.

This clonotype was observed many times. The chain recombines TRBV7-2 with TRBJ1-5, with D perhaps TRBD1 (5 bases). Germline-derived CDR1 and CDR2 are SGHTA and FQGNSA. CDR3 length equals 16 residues. Trimming took 1 base from V and 1 from J, leaving 11 bases between them. Written as DNA, the CDR3 is TGTGCCAGCAGCTTAGGGGCAGGGAGGAGCAATCAGCCCCAGCATTTT. Its translation is CASSLGAGRSNQPQHF.

The table lists this clonotype with many counts. The chain recombines TRBV9 with TRBJ2-7; a weak D match, TRBD1 (6 bases). CDR3 length equals 17 residues. Looked up from germline, CDR1 is SGDLS and CDR2 is YYNGEE. Trimming took off 0 bases at V and 5 bases at J, with 21 bases between the two ends. The CDR3 loop is CASSVDGLSTGQNEQYF. The CDR3 coding sequence is TGTGCCAGCAGCGTAGATGGTTTGTCGACAGGTCAGAACGAGCAGTACTTC. Using reference TRBV9 and TRBJ2-7 for the parts outside the CDR3, the full variable domain is DSGVTQTPKHLITATGQRVTLRCSPRSGDLSVYWYQQSLDQGLQFLIQYYNGEERAKGNILERFSAQQFPDLHSELNLSSLELGDSALYFCASSVDGLSTGQNEQYFGPGTRLTVT.

This clonotype occurred many times. This chain joins TRBV30 and TRBJ1-2; 7 bases align to TRBD1. Per germline, CDR1 GTSNPN and CDR2 SVGIG (reference sequence). This CDR3 spans 11 amino acids. Germline trimming cut 7 bases from V and 4 bases from J; bases unmatched to any gene: 3. CDR3 nucleotides: TGTGCCTCTAACAGGGGCTATGGCTACACCTTC. As protein: CASNRGYGYTF.

J is TRBJ2-7 and V is TRBV4-3, with D perhaps TRBD1 or TRBD2 (5 bases each). The CDR3 extends over 18 amino acids. Trimming pared 3 bases from V and 2 bases from J, leaving 23 bases between. CDR1 LGHNA and CDR2 YSLEER come from the germline V gene. In nucleotides, the CDR3 is TGCGCCAGCAGCCAGGGCCTGGGGGTATCCACGGTCGCCTACGAGCAGTACTTC. It is translated as CASSQGLGVSTVAYEQYF.

This clonotype was counted many times. The chain is built from TRBV6-2 or TRBV6-3 and TRBJ1-6; no clear D gene. The germline V gene encodes CDR1 MNHEY and CDR2 SVGEGT. V gave up 5 bases and J gave up 0 bases, with 20 bases separating them. The CDR3 extends over 19 amino acids. The CDR3 nucleotides are TGTGCCAGCAGTCGGACGGACGGTTCTTCTAGCTCCTATAATTCACCCCTCCACTTT. It codes for CASSRTDGSSSSYNSPLHF.

In its sample, this clonotype was seen many times. The chain uses TRBV29-1 and TRBJ2-2; possible D gene TRBD2, 6 bases. Germline V gives CDR1 SQVTM, CDR2 ANQGSEA. Trimming removed 4 bases from V and 2 bases from J, with 11 bases in between. The CDR3 is 14 amino acids. The CDR3 DNA is TGCAGCGTTGCCGGGGGACCTAACACCGGGGAGCTGTTTTTT. It encodes CSVAGGPNTGELFF.

This clonotype was recorded at least ten times. The rearrangement uses TRBV7-2 and TRBJ1-1; D possibly corresponds to TRBD1 (5 bases). The V gene's germline CDR1 is SGHTA and CDR2 FQGNSA. This CDR3 has 16 residues. V lost 2 bases and J lost 2, with 15 bases in between. DNA for the CDR3: TGTGCCAGCAGCTTATGGATCAGCAGGGTTAACACTGAAGCTTTCTTT. Amino acids: CASSLWISRVNTEAFF.

The table lists this clonotype with many counts. The rearrangement joins TRBV6-5 to TRBJ1-6; D gene unclear. Per the germline V gene, CDR1 is MNHEY and CDR2 is SVGAGI. V was pared by 0 bases and J by 8 bases, with 14 bases between. The CDR3 length is 16 residues. The CDR3: CASSYSIGRMDSPLHF. The CDR3, as DNA: TGTGCCAGCAGTTACTCGATTGGGAGGATGGATTCACCCCTCCACTTT.

This clonotype has at least ten counts. V usage is TRBV4-1 and J usage is TRBJ2-3; 8 bases match TRBD2. Germline-derived CDR1 and CDR2 are MGHRA and YSYEKL. V shed 1 base, J shed 2 bases, and the junction held 5 bases outside the gene matches. CDR3 length: 16 amino acids. As DNA, the CDR3 is TGCGCCAGCAGCCAAGTTCCGGGGGGGGCCACAGATACGCAGTATTTT. Its translation: CASSQVPGGATDTQYF.

Of note for this clonotype: The DNA is omitted, as the CDR3 cannot be located on it reliably, and the CDR3 follows TCRdb's listing. The rearrangement joins TRBV13 to TRBJ2-2; the DNA was not compared with TRBD1, the D call given in the table. Germline V gene data show CDR1 as PRHDT and CDR2 as FYEKMQ (reference sequence). The CDR3 comprises 14 residues, both ends counted. CDR3: CASSLAGAGELFFF.

This clonotype appeared a few times. A far larger clone is only one base removed, so a read error is likely. The chain recombines TRBV10-3 with TRBJ2-1; D perhaps matches TRBD2 (6 bases). Trimming shortened V by 5 bases and J by 4 bases, and 15 bases separated the two germline ends. This CDR3 has 15 residues. In germline, CDR1 is ENHRY, CDR2 SYGVKD. CDR3 protein: CAISPRGEEYNEQFF. The DNA of the CDR3 is TGTGCCATCAGTCCCCGAGGGGAGGAATACAATGAGCAGTTCTTC.

As regards this clonotype: Possible read error: a much larger clone is one base away. The V call is TRBV7-2, the J call TRBJ1-5, with 8 bases that match TRBD1. CDR3 size: 13 residues. J gave up 5 bases and V 4 bases, and 1 base lay outside the gene matches. Germline V lookup: CDR1 SGHTA, CDR2 FQGNSA. In DNA, the CDR3 is TGTGCCAGCAGCTCGGACAGGGATCAGCCCCAGCATTTT. Translated: CASSSDRDQPQHF.

This clonotype was seen at least ten times. The chain recombines TRBV5-1 with TRBJ2-5, with 7 bases that match TRBD1. Per the germline V gene, CDR1 is SGHRS and CDR2 is YFSETQ. The CDR3 is 16 residues long. Trimming took 0 bases from V and 1 from J; bases not matched to a gene: 6. For the CDR3, the DNA is TGCGCCAGCAGCTTGGGTCGAGGGACAGTCCAAGAGACCCAGTACTTC. As protein: CASSLGRGTVQETQYF.